Below are 23 T cell receptor beta chains sequenced from a single sample in a study of blood T cell repertoires in COVID-19. Profiled with immunoSEQ multiplex PCR; TCRdb holds only in-frame clones, not every one. This table has roughly 240,000 clones, over 75% appearing once. Sequencing input: PBMCs or T cells enriched from blood (not recorded which). These receptors originate from a woman between 45 and 60 years old with acute COVID-19.

This rearrangement joins TRBV24-1 to TRBJ2-3; a possible D gene is TRBD1 (5 bases). This CDR3 comprises 17 residues. Germline V gene data show CDR1 as KGHDR and CDR2 as SFDVKD. The V and J ends lost 3 bases and 4 bases respectively, with 19 bases between them. CDR3 in amino acids: CATSDGRDRGRPDTQYF. The CDR3 coding sequence is TGTGCCACCAGTGATGGCCGCGACAGAGGCCGACCAGATACGCAGTATTTT.

The chain carries TRBV7-2 and TRBJ1-5; TRBD1 might be the D (6 bases). CDR3 length: 13 amino acids. The V end was cut by 5 bases, the J end by 6 bases, with 11 bases between. Germline assignment: CDR1 SGHTA and CDR2 FQGNSA. This chain's CDR3 is CASSPGVTQPQHF. The CDR3 DNA follows: TGTGCCAGCAGCCCAGGGGTCACTCAGCCCCAGCATTTT.

This chain joins TRBV19 and TRBJ2-1; 7 positions agree with TRBD2. With 7 bases clipped from V and 7 bases from J, the junction kept 13 bases outside the gene matches. The V gene's germline CDR1 is LNHDA and CDR2 SQIVND (reference sequence). The CDR3 extends over 15 amino acids. As DNA, the CDR3 is TGTGCCAGTACCTCCTATGCGGGGGTGAGTAATGAGCAGTTCTTC. Translated, it gives CASTSYAGVSNEQFF.

The chain couples TRBV12-5 to TRBJ2-7; TRBD2 matches at 9 bases. The CDR3 sequence is 16 residues long. Germline CDR1 and CDR2: LGHNT and FRNRAP. The ends lost 2 bases at V and 3 bases at J; junction bases unmatched: 8. The DNA for the CDR3 is TGTGCTAGTGGTTTGACCCAAGCGGGGGGCATCTACGAGCAGTACTTC. It is translated as CASGLTQAGGIYEQYF.

The rearrangement uses TRBV10-3 and TRBJ1-2, with D maybe TRBD1 (6 bases). Germline-derived CDR1 and CDR2 are ENHRY and SYGVKD. The CDR3 is made up of 14 amino acids. V dropped 5 bases and J dropped 3 bases, with 13 bases sitting between them. CDR3 in DNA: TGTGCCATCAGTCTCTTATCAGGGGACTATGGCTACACCTTC. Its protein is CAISLLSGDYGYTF.

The genes are TRBV18 and TRBJ1-5; D might be TRBD1 (5 bases). The V end lost 2 bases, the J end lost 4 bases, and 12 bases lay between the germline ends. CDR3 length: 15 residues. CDR1 is KGHSH, CDR2 LQKENI, per germline. The CDR3 DNA reads as TGTGCCAGCTCACCAGCGGGACGGAGGAATCAGCCCCAGCATTTT. It yields the protein CASSPAGRRNQPQHF.

The chain recombines TRBV6-5 with TRBJ2-7; the D gene is possibly TRBD2 (5 bases). The CDR3 consists of 13 residues. Germline CDR1 MNHEY, CDR2 SVGAGI. V lost 9 bases and J lost 0, with 12 bases in between. This CDR3 reads CASRRGISYEQYF. Here the CDR3 DNA reads TGTGCCAGTCGAAGAGGGATCTCCTACGAGCAGTACTTC.

The rearrangement links TRBV18 to TRBJ2-1; possible D gene TRBD1, 5 bases. With 5 bases removed from V and 8 bases from J, the gap between germline ends came to 13 bases. Germline V gene sequence: CDR1 KGHSH, CDR2 LQKENI. This CDR3 is 13 amino acids long. For the CDR3, the DNA is TGTGCCAGCTCATCAGGGCCTGGCGATGAGCAGTTCTTC. Its protein is CASSSGPGDEQFF. Full variable domain (missing parts from reference TRBV18 and TRBJ2-1): NAGVMQNPRHLVRRRGQEARLRCSPMKGHSHVYWYRQLPEEGLKFMVYLQKENIIDESGMPKERFSAEFPKEGPSILRIQQVVRGDSAAYFCASSSGPGDEQFFGPGTRLTVL.

This clone has only one observation. J is TRBJ2-1 and V is TRBV7-2; maybe TRBD1 (7 bases). This CDR3 comprises 14 residues. Germline V gene data show CDR1 as SGHTA and CDR2 as FQGNSA. Deletions cut 5 bases from V and 9 bases from J, with 17 bases between. This CDR3 reads CASSETGLGGEQFF. The CDR3 DNA is TGTGCCAGCAGCGAGACAGGGTTGGGAGGTGAGCAGTTCTTC.

V and J are TRBV7-2 and TRBJ2-5, with unresolved D. The V gene's germline CDR1 is SGHTA and CDR2 FQGNSA. V was trimmed by 1 base and J by 2 bases, leaving 5 bases between them. The CDR3 is 13 residues long. Here the CDR3 DNA reads TGTGCCAGCAGCTTAGAACTGCAAGAGACCCAGTACTTC. As protein: CASSLELQETQYF.

The genes are TRBV10-3 and TRBJ1-2; D uncertain. Trimming took 6 bases from V and 0 from J, leaving 17 bases between them. In germline, CDR1 is ENHRY, CDR2 SYGVKD. The CDR3 runs 16 residues. CDR3 DNA: TGTGCCATCAGCCCCTTAAGCGACTTCTCTAACTATGGCTACACCTTC. As protein: CAISPLSDFSNYGYTF.

This clone was detected once. The rearrangement uses TRBV5-6 and TRBJ1-1, with D perhaps matching TRBD1 (5 bases). The V gene's germline CDR1 is SGHDT and CDR2 YYEEEE. The V and J ends lost 2 bases and 8 bases respectively, with 13 bases between them. The CDR3 totals 13 residues. The CDR3 nucleotides are TGTGCCAGCAGCTTTGGGGGGGAGGTCGAAGCTTTCTTT. This translates into CASSFGGEVEAFF. Supplemented by reference TRBV5-6 and TRBJ1-1, the full variable domain reads DAGVTQSPTHLIKTRGQQVTLRCSPKSGHDTVSWYQQALGQGPQFIFQYYEEEERQRGNFPDRFSGHQFPNYSSELNVNALLLGDSALYLCASSFGGEVEAFFGQGTRLTVV.

The V call is TRBV5-1, the J call TRBJ2-2; 7 nucleotides line up with TRBD2. In germline, CDR1 is SGHRS, CDR2 YFSETQ. The CDR3 has 16 residues. V trimming: 2 bases; J trimming: 0 bases; junction bases outside the gene matches: 4. The CDR3 spells CASSLSTSPNTGELFF. As DNA, the CDR3 is TGCGCCAGCAGCTTATCGACTAGCCCGAACACCGGGGAGCTGTTTTTT.

The chain joins TRBV5-1 to TRBJ1-4; TRBD1 is a possible D gene (5 bases). The ends were cut back, 5 bases at V and 6 bases at J, with 17 bases in the middle. Germline CDR1 reads SGHRS; CDR2 reads YFSETQ. The CDR3 has 15 residues. The CDR3 DNA is TGCGCCAGCAGAGTAAGCGGGACGGGCGATGAAAAACTGTTTTTT. Translated: CASRVSGTGDEKLFF. The full variable domain, rest sourced from reference TRBV5-1 and TRBJ1-4, is KAGVTQTPRYLIKTRGQQVTLSCSPISGHRSVSWYQQTPGQGLQFLFEYFSETQRNKGNFPGRFSGRQFSNSRSEMNVSTLELGDSALYLCASRVSGTGDEKLFFGSGTQLSVL.

This clone was recorded only once. As DNA, the CDR3 is TGTGCCAGCAGTTTAATCTATAGCAATCAGCCCCAGCATTTT. Translating it yields CASSLIYSNQPQHF. V and J are TRBV27 and TRBJ1-5; the D is unclear. Per the germline V gene, CDR1 is MNHEY and CDR2 is SMNVEV (reference sequence). The length of the CDR3 is 14 residues. V lost 2 bases, J lost 0 bases, and 5 bases lay in between.

This chain uses TRBV19 with TRBJ1-5; D might be TRBD1 (6 bases). This CDR3 spans 15 amino acids. The germline CDR1 and CDR2 sequences are LNHDA and SQIVND (reference sequence). V was pared by 7 bases and J by 0 bases, with 13 bases between. The CDR3 is CASKLDRSSNQPQHF. CDR3 DNA: TGTGCCAGTAAATTGGACAGAAGTAGCAATCAGCCCCAGCATTTT.

CDR3 DNA sequence: TGTGCCAGCAGCAAAGGAGGGATGCATGGCTACACCTTC. It yields the protein CASSKGGMHGYTF. The V call is TRBV21-1, the J call TRBJ1-2. TRBV21-1 is given as a pseudogene. CDR3 length equals 13 residues.

The rearrangement joins TRBV10-1 to TRBJ1-2, with 8 bases that match TRBD1. The CDR3 extends over 15 amino acids. Unmatched junction bases numbered 8, after V lost 4 bases and J lost 4 bases. Germline V CDR1 and CDR2: WNHNN, SYGVQD (reference sequence). The DNA for the CDR3 is TGCGCCAGCAGTGCAGGACAGGGCCCCTTCTATGGCTACACCTTC. Its translation is CASSAGQGPFYGYTF.

The CDR3 DNA sequence: TGTGCCAGCTCACCGGACACAGCCTACAATGAGCAGTTCTTC. Residues: CASSPDTAYNEQFF. The J gene is TRBJ2-1, the V gene TRBV18; weak D call: TRBD1 (5 bases). Per the germline V gene, CDR1 is KGHSH and CDR2 is LQKENI. CDR3 length: 14 amino acids. Trimming took off 3 bases at V and 2 bases at J, with 8 bases between the two ends.

The chain uses TRBV9 and TRBJ2-2; D uncertain. Germline assignment: CDR1 SGDLS and CDR2 YYNGEE. The ends were cut back, 2 bases at V and 9 bases at J, with 14 bases in the middle. The CDR3 is 14 amino acids. CDR3 nucleotide sequence: TGTGCCAGCAGCGTCGGTTCTAGTGGCCGGGAGCTGTTTTTT. This sequence encodes CASSVGSSGRELFF.

This clone was observed a single time. J is TRBJ2-2 and V is TRBV5-1, with TRBD2 matching over 15 bases. This CDR3 region has 21 residues. Germline CDR1 reads SGHRS; CDR2 reads YFSETQ. The V and J ends lost 0 bases and 3 bases, in that order; junction bases with no gene match: 12. In DNA form, the CDR3 reads TGCGCCAGCAGCTTGGCCTTAGCGGGACTAGCGGGGGGATCCGACACCGGGGAGCTGTTTTTT. This sequence encodes CASSLALAGLAGGSDTGELFF.

The chain recombines TRBV5-1 with TRBJ2-5, with 9 bases identical to TRBD2. The CDR3 length is 18 residues. Trimming cost V 0 bases and J 4 bases; bases outside gene matches: 13. CDR1 and CDR2 from the germline V gene are SGHRS and YFSETQ. The CDR3 sequence: CASSLAGGRGGAGETQYF. In DNA form, the CDR3 reads TGCGCCAGCAGCTTGGCCGGAGGACGCGGGGGGGCAGGAGAGACCCAGTACTTC.

This clone has a count of ten or more. Other DNA variants within this sample encode the same CDR3. The rearrangement uses TRBV11-3 and TRBJ2-3; D gene uncertain. This CDR3 has 13 residues. V was clipped by 3 bases and J by 1 base, with 5 bases between them. CDR1 SGHNT and CDR2 YENEEA come from the germline V gene. The CDR3 coding sequence is TGTGCCAGCAGCTTGAGTGGCACAGATACGCAGTATTTT. It is translated as CASSLSGTDTQYF. The full variable domain, with the rest looked up from reference TRBV11-3 and TRBJ2-3, is EAGVVQSPRYKIIEKKQPVAFWCNPISGHNTLYWYLQNLGQGPELLIRYENEEAVDDSQLPKDRFSAERLKGVDSTLKIQPAELGDSAVYLCASSLSGTDTQYFGPGTRLTVL.